The clone carrying this TCR beta chain was seen a few times. Its antigen remains unidentified. Germline trimming cut 3 bases from V and 3 bases from J; bases unmatched to any gene: 3. The CDR3 covers 15 residues. The germline V gene encodes CDR1 SEHNR and CDR2 FQNEAQ (reference sequence). The sample comes from a study of T-cell reconstitution after alpha-beta-depleted transplantation in children. Unique molecular identifiers were incorporated during preparation of the TCRbeta library. TCRdb processed the PCR reads anew with MiXCR; each CDR3 protein has one entry. Of fewer than 1 million distinct CDR3 sequences listed, roughly 15% are singletons. General observations from the study: As was reported, about two months after transplant, alpha-beta T cells came from several hundred expanded graft clones. One year after transplant, T-cell counts and diversity came mostly from newly produced T cells.

Sequencing was performed on PBMCs, mostly from graft donor cells, taken 360 days after TCRalphabeta/CD19-depleted stem cell transplant. The source of this sequence is a male patient aged 10 to 17 who had a stem cell transplant for acute lymphoblastic leukemia, so the T cells may come from the graft donor. The rearrangement links TRBV7-9 to TRBJ1-5; 9 bases fit TRBD1. The CDR3 loop is CASSFGTGYNQPQHF. CDR3 in DNA: TGTGCCAGCAGCTTTGGGACAGGGTACAATCAGCCCCAGCATTTT.